A selection of T cell receptor beta chains follows, all from one sample in a study of blood T cell repertoires in COVID-19. Assay used: immunoSEQ multiplex PCR; TCRdb lists only in-frame clones, some missing. The top ten clones hold around 0.92% of a sample with roughly 500,000 clones, 85% to 90% of them seen once. Sequenced: peripheral blood. The receptors come from a young man with COVID-19, enrolled during active disease. CDR3s include the opening cysteine and the closing phenylalanine or tryptophan. D genes are given only for firm matches. Expanded clones get a size class; other rows say once, few or many, or leave the size out.

>TRBD1|TRBV19|TRBJ2-7|NA
TGTGCCAGTAGTCCGGACAGGGGCTACGAGCAGTACTTC
CASSPDRGYEQYF
>NA|TRBV5-1|TRBJ2-1|NA
TGCGCCAGCAGCTCCGCGATGGTCAACAATGAGCAGTTCTTC
CASSSAMVNNEQFF
>NA|TRBV7-9|TRBJ2-2|NA
TGTGCCAGCAGCTCCGGAGCTGTGGTTGGGGAGCTGTTTTTT
CASSSGAVVGELFF
>TRBD2|TRBV2|TRBJ2-7|NA
TGTGCCAGCAGCAAAGGGACTAGCGGCGAGCAGTACTTC
CASSKGTSGEQYF
>NA|TRBV15|TRBJ1-4|NA
TGTGCCACCAGCAGCCAGTCGGATCGGGGAACTAATGAAAAACTGTTTTTT
CATSSQSDRGTNEKLFF
>TRBD2|TRBV2|TRBJ2-5|once
TGTGCCAGCGCCCGACTAGCGGGGGAGACCCAGTACTTC
CASARLAGETQYF
>NA|TRBV6-5|TRBJ1-4|NA
TGTGCCAGCAGTCCTCAACAGGGTCGGGAAAAACTGTTTTTT
CASSPQQGREKLFF
>TRBD2|TRBV19|TRBJ2-5|NA
TGTGCCAGTAGTATCGTGGGGGGGCAAGAGACCCAGTACTTC
CASSIVGGQETQYF
>NA|TRBV5-1|TRBJ1-3|NA
TGCGCCAGCAGCTTGGCCGCAGACTCTGGAAACACCATATATTTT
CASSLAADSGNTIYF
>NA|TRBV9|TRBJ2-7|NA
TGTGCCAGCAGCGCACCAGGGAATATCTACGAGCAGTACTTC
CASSAPGNIYEQYF
>NA|TRBV7-6|TRBJ2-5|NA
TGTGCCAGCAAGGCCCAACAGCTTGATCAAGAGACCCAGTACTTC
CASKAQQLDQETQYF